What follows describes a single T cell receptor (beta chain). What this receptor recognizes is not known. Nothing much larger sits one base from this clone, and base qualities are not available. Libraries were prepared through PCR. DNA from cultured CD4+ T cells was subjected to TCR sequencing with the Oncomine TCR Beta short-read assay at the Johns Hopkins FTIC core. The QIAamp micro DNA kit was used to extract genomic DNA from the cultured CD4+ T cells. The Oncomine TCR Beta libraries from cultured CD4+ T cells were pooled using unique dual indexes and then sequenced on an Illumina iSeq 100. For the original study's pipeline: Non-productive sequences were filtered out, and CDR3s that did not start with C, did not end with F or W, or were shorter than 7 amino acids were discarded. Antigen-specific clonotypes were identified with the MANAFEST web application by comparing peptide-stimulated wells with reference and other culture wells. To be called positive, a clone needed an FDR below 0.05, an odds ratio above 5, and a productive frequency above 0.1% in at least two of three replicate wells. Clonotypes that were significantly expanded in both SARS-CoV-2 spike wells and at least one common cold coronavirus spike condition were defined as cross-reactive. CDR3 homology was assessed with Levenshtein distances (stringdist) and unrooted phylogenetic trees (ape) in R version 3.6.1. TCRdb's own reprocessing of the public reads used fastp at Q25 and MiXCR and kept productive beta chains. Entries that share a CDR3 protein sequence are merged under the most common genes and DNA. The V and J calls follow TCRdb's processing rather than the paper's. The sample table lists about 18,000 distinct CDR3 sequences, 50% to 55% of them with a count of one. The biggest ten clones account for 10% to 15% of the sample.

This record belongs to a study of vaccination and CD4 T cells after COVID-19 (dated 2022 in TCRdb). At the level of the whole study: Every convalescent patient had a positive nasal swab PCR test for SARS-CoV-2, with mild disease in roughly 10 patients and severe disease in one. The convalescent cohort included six males and four females, with two Hispanic individuals, seven Caucasians, two Asians and one multiracial person. Each participant got two doses of either the Pfizer-BioNTech BNT162b2 vaccine (n=8) or the Moderna mRNA-1273 vaccine (n=2). Post-COVID blood samples from convalescent patients were collected a median of roughly 100 days after diagnosis, with a range of roughly 35 to 180 days. The time from the second vaccine dose to post-vaccine blood sampling had a median of roughly 72 days and ranged from about 12 to 250 days. Overlapping spike peptide pools from SARS-CoV-2 and from the common cold coronaviruses HCoV-NL63, HCoV-OC43 and HCoV-229E were used as culture stimuli. As controls, cultures received a CEFX viral epitope pool (the positive control), an HIV-1 Nef peptide pool (the negative control), or no peptide at all. In 9 to 11 COVID-19 convalescent patients and a handful of infection-naive healthy vaccine recipients, researchers compared the spike-specific CD4+ TCR repertoire from before mRNA vaccination with the repertoire from after.

Taken with the paper, the label for treatment or condition translates to: approximately 9-day PBMC culture with coronavirus spike peptide pools or control peptides (ViraFEST assay). To expand antigen-specific T cells with peptide pools and then pick out the expanded clonotypes through TCR sequencing, the study relied on the ViraFEST assay. The convalescent patients' positive SARS-CoV-2 PCR tests fell between March and December 2020, which was before the Alpha, Beta and Delta variants emerged in the United States. Fewer than 2.5 million PBMCs per well were cultured in IMDM with approximately 5% human AB serum and roughly 10 IU/ml IL-2, plus 10 ug/ml peptide pools. Half of the culture medium was replaced with fresh IL-2-containing medium on days 3 and 7. After nine to eleven days of culture, CD4+ T cells were isolated by negative selection with the EasySep CD4+ T cell isolation kit. Ficoll-Paque Plus gradient centrifugation was used to isolate PBMCs from whole blood, and the isolated PBMCs were then either used fresh or cryopreserved at -140C. Each culture condition was generally run in triplicate wells.

Paper-wide results and their limitations: Of the vaccine-specific clones in convalescent patients, 304 of 307, or nearly all, reacted only to SARS-CoV-2 spike and did not cross-react with common cold coronaviruses. The median count of SARS-CoV-2-reactive clonotypes went up from under 25 after infection to 30 to 40 after vaccination, although the change was not significant. In convalescent patients, a median around 83% of post-vaccine SARS-CoV-2-reactive clones were detected only after vaccination, and vaccine-specific priming was suggested by this finding. The number of convalescent patients in the study was relatively small, and the study did not examine early timepoints following natural infection.

V loses 4 bases, J loses 7 bases, and the germline ends lie 13 bases apart. CDR1 is given as MNHEY and CDR2 as SMNVEV, both from the germline V gene (reference sequence). The CDR3 contains 13 residues, cysteine and phenylalanine counted. The CDR3 DNA has 39 bases and is translated from base 1. The clonotype comes from a human donor who had recovered from COVID-19. Sample: CD4+ T cells from blood, cultured in vitro. The rearranged chain carries TRBV27 and TRBJ2-5; perhaps TRBD1 is the D gene, with 6 bases matching. The CDR3 has the sequence CASSSAGEGTQYF. The sequenced DNA: TGTGCCAGCAGTTCGGCAGGGGAAGGGACCCAGTACTTC.